This T cell receptor beta chain comes out of a study of shared clonotypes between healthy human individuals. The CDR3 length is 12 residues. Generated by immunoSEQ multiplex PCR, the TCRdb table keeps only in-frame clones and is missing some. This table holds about 600,000 clones, around 97% found once. The table lists this clone with a few counts. The receptor comes from a woman aged 25 to 39 in good health. Sequenced material: naive CD4+ T cells sorted from blood. The subset is: CD45RA+ positively selected. The chain employs TRBV21-1 and TRBJ2-7; the table assigns TRBD1, which was not confirmed against the DNA. TRBV21-1 is a recognized pseudogene. The CDR3 coding sequence is TGTGCCAGCAGTACAGGGGCGCGCGAGCAGTACTTC. It specifies CASSTGAREQYF.